This T cell receptor beta chain was captured by sequencing in a study of beta chain features in type 1 diabetes (dated by TCRdb to between 2017 and 2018). Regarding the research as a whole: Mean age, gender distribution, total cell number and subset yield did not differ between patients and healthy donors. A total of roughly 98,000,000 sorted cells were examined across all samples, and RNA yield correlated strongly with the number of cells per subset. In the study, TCRB repertoires of sorted circulating CD4+ T cell subsets from recently diagnosed type 1 diabetes patients were compared with those of matched healthy donors. Regulatory and stem cell-like memory subsets were isolated from only 8 patients and 8 healthy donors, whereas naive and central memory subsets came from all 30 or so donors. Overall study results and their limits: Only small numbers of individuals were included in the HLA sub-analyses, which left unresolved whether HLA type had any influence on TCRB rearrangement. Because cDNA rather than genomic DNA was sequenced, highly expressing activated cells could have been over-represented, although no difference in activation and CD3 levels was found between groups. PCR might favor shorter templates, but patient and control samples were amplified and corrected together, so any skew would affect both groups equally. The naive, central memory and regulatory TCRB repertoires appeared to resemble one another more closely among patients than among healthy donors. A moderate but significant shortening of TCRB CDR3 length was observed in type 1 diabetes patients in all four CD4+ subsets. At VDJ recombination sites, patients with type 1 diabetes made fewer insertions and deleted more nucleotides, a pattern implying thymic rearrangement abnormalities.

This clone was detected only a few times. Its binding antigen is unknown. Nothing much larger sits one base from this clone, and base qualities are not available. The entire amount of isolated RNA was reverse transcribed using the High Capacity cDNA Reverse Transcription Kit, so the sequenced TCRB transcripts were expressed ones. Deep immunoSEQ sequencing was performed on naive, central memory and regulatory T cell samples, with an average of roughly 3.5 million total reads per sample. Sorted cells were lysed in RLT buffer and RNA was extracted with DNase-treated RNeasy Micro or Mini kits, depending on cell number. To prevent cross-contamination, every cell subset was processed on its own, while patient and healthy donor samples were processed together. The immunoSEQ multiplex PCR was used to amplify TCRB sequences from cDNA, generating 87-bp fragments that spanned the CDR3 region. Amplicons were sequenced on the Illumina HiSeq platform. Under the source paper's analysis protocol: PCR bias was computationally corrected using synthetic template baselines, reads within Hamming distance 2 were collapsed, and singletons that could not be merged were discarded. Reads were aligned against IMGT to assign V, D and J genes, CDR3 length and insertions or deletions at six rearrangement sites. Clonotype counts were normalized to sorted cell number within each subset before computing true diversity and Gini coefficients with the tcR R package. Repertoire sharing was quantified using the overlap coefficient calculated on TCRB nucleotide sequences. Out-of-frame TCRB sequences from naive cells were analyzed to stand in for the pre-selection repertoire. As stored in TCRdb, this immuneACCESS dataset retains in-frame rearrangements with V and J assigned. A fraction of the clones does not appear; measured against another copy, unresolved V genes explain less than half of the discrepancy, and the remainder lacks a known reason. The DNA was the basis for D and trimming; V, J and clone size are from that table. Across this sample there are just over 600,000 clones, with around 15% seen only once. Clones ranked in the top ten supply about 0.086% of the sample.

A single peripheral blood draw of 90 to 150 mL on average was collected from each donor into heparinised tubes. A BD FACSAria II was used to sort naive, central memory, regulatory and stem cell-like memory CD4+ T cells with a panel that included CD45RO, CCR7, CD25, CD127, CD95 and CD27. All sorted populations exceeded 98% purity. PBMCs were isolated immediately by Lymphoprep density gradient centrifugation and stained directly without culture. So that batch effects would be minimized, each experiment stained and sorted samples in pairs, pairing one healthy donor with one patient. CDR1 KGHSH and CDR2 LQKENI are derived from the germline V gene. Trimming costs V 2 bases and J 4 bases, and their ends lie 8 bases apart. The CDR3 measures 13 amino acids from cysteine to phenylalanine. Left in the record is the CDR3 DNA by itself, 39 bases read in frame from the first base.

The rearranged segments are TRBV18 and TRBJ1-1; the D gene remains uncertain. This sequence was found in a man between 18 and 29 years old in good health. Sequencing input: naive CD4+ T cells from blood. The sample's cell subset or site label is to be understood as: true naive CD4+ T cells. The DNA is TGTGCCAGCTCACCAGGGTTGGTCACTGAAGCTTTCTTT. The encoded protein is CASSPGLVTEAFF.